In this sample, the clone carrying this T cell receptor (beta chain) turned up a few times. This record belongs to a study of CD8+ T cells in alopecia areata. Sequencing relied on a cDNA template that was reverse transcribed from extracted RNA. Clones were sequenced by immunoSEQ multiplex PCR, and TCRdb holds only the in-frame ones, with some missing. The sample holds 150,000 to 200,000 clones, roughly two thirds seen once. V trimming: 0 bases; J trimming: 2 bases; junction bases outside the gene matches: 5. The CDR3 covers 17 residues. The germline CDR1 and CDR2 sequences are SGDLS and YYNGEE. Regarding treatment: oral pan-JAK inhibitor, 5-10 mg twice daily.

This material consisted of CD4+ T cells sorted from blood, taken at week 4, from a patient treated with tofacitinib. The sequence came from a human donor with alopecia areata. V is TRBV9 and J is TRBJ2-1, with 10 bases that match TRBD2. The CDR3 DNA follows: TGTGCCAGCAGCGTAGCTCCTAGCGGGGGACCCTACAATGAGCAGTTCTTC. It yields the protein CASSVAPSGGPYNEQFF.